Below, 17 T cell receptor beta chains from the same sample are listed, as sequenced in a study of blood T cells in healthy people across ages. Primers used in a second PCR of roughly 6 to 11 cycles were a sample-barcoded 5' primer and a J-beta primer mix. From the 5' RACE reads, TCRdb called clonotypes with MiXCR, one entry per CDR3 protein. The data show 800,000 to 950,000 distinct CDR3 sequences, roughly 28% seen once. These data also formed part of another study, on T cells of mothers and their children.

Sequencing was performed on blood. The receptors were gathered from a woman between 35 and 50 years old in good health.

Regarding this clonotype: It may be a read error: a sequence one base away is much more abundant. The rearrangement uses TRBV28 and TRBJ2-5; D may be TRBD2 (6 bases). The CDR3 has 16 residues. The germline V gene encodes CDR1 MDHEN and CDR2 SYDVKM. The V gene lost 8 bases and the J gene lost 2 bases, with 21 bases spanning the gap. The CDR3 nucleotides read TGTGCCAGCGGTCCTCCGGGACTCGGAATTCAAGAGACCCAGTACTTC. It yields the protein CASGPPGLGIQETQYF.

About this clonotype itself: This may arise from a read error, as a much more abundant clone is one base away. This rearrangement joins TRBV4-2 to TRBJ2-7, with TRBD2 identical over 9 bases. V was clipped by 0 bases and J by 0 bases; unmatched bases: 6. The CDR3 loop spans 17 amino acids. In germline, CDR1 is LGHNA, CDR2 YNFKEQ. Here the CDR3 DNA reads TGTGCCAGCAGCCAAGATCAGGAAGCGGGGGGCTCCTACGAGCAGTACTTC. Protein sequence: CASSQDQEAGGSYEQYF.

This clonotype was detected only once. The chain has TRBV24-1 and TRBJ2-2; D possibly corresponds to TRBD1 (6 bases). Germline CDR1 reads KGHDR; CDR2 reads SFDVKD. This CDR3 spans 16 amino acids. With 5 bases removed from V and 4 bases from J, the gap between germline ends came to 16 bases. CDR3 sequence: CATSGWTDTGTGELFF. The CDR3 nucleotides read TGTGCCACCAGTGGTTGGACAGACACGGGCACCGGGGAGCTGTTTTTT.

This clonotype was detected a few times. The chain recombines TRBV7-2 with TRBJ2-7; D ambiguous. The CDR3 is 14 amino acids. Between the trimmed V and J ends, which lost 3 bases and 6 bases, there was a span of 15 bases. CDR1 SGHTA and CDR2 FQGNSA come from the germline V gene. The CDR3 region is CASSLVGWATEQYF. The DNA of the CDR3 is TGTGCCAGCAGCTTGGTGGGATGGGCCACCGAGCAGTACTTC.

This clonotype appeared a few times. This chain uses TRBV7-9 with TRBJ2-1; D is unclear. Germline loops: CDR1 SEHNR, CDR2 FQNEAQ (reference sequence). V lost 8 bases and J lost 6, with 20 bases in between. The CDR3 consists of 15 residues. This CDR3 reads CASQTLSAASNEQFF. In nucleotides, the CDR3 is TGTGCCAGCCAAACTCTCTCGGCGGCCAGCAATGAGCAGTTCTTC. The variable domain in full, completed from reference TRBV7-9 and TRBJ2-1, reads DTGVSQNPRHKITKRGQNVTFRCDPISEHNRLYWYRQTLGQGPEFLTYFQNEAQLEKSRLLSDRFSAERPKGSFSTLEIQRTEQGDSAMYLCASQTLSAASNEQFFGPGTRLTVL.

As concerns this clonotype: A junction boundary mismatches the germline segment, possibly from a read error. The rearrangement links TRBV6-1 to TRBJ2-5; no clear D gene. CDR3 length equals 12 residues. The V gene's germline CDR1 is MNHNS and CDR2 SASEGT. CDR3 bases: TGTGCCGGCAGTGACACCCAAGAGACCCAGTACTTC. Translated: CAGSDTQETQYF.

This clonotype was observed many times. The rearrangement joins TRBV15 to TRBJ2-3; D unclear. Germline values: CDR1 LNHNV, CDR2 YYDKDF (reference sequence). The germline V and J ends were trimmed by 1 base and 5 bases, with 4 bases remaining between them. This CDR3 spans 12 amino acids. The CDR3 spells CATSRAEDTQYF. The CDR3 coding sequence is TGTGCCACCAGCAGAGCGGAAGATACGCAGTATTTT.

This chain joins TRBV20-1 and TRBJ2-7; 7 positions match TRBD1. The CDR3 runs to 13 residues. Germline trimming cut 1 base from V and 4 bases from J; bases unmatched to any gene: 4. From germline, CDR1 is DFQATT and CDR2 SNEGSKA (reference sequence). CDR3 DNA: TGCAGTGCTAGAGTAGACAGGGATTACGAGCAGTACTTC. It is translated as CSARVDRDYEQYF.

There are a few counts of this clonotype. The chain carries TRBV6-6 and TRBJ1-2, with 9 bases identical to TRBD1. Germline loops: CDR1 MNHNY, CDR2 SVGAGI (reference sequence). After removal of 4 bases from V and 3 bases from J, the junction contained 3 bases not matched to a gene. The CDR3 is 14 residues long. CDR3 coding DNA: TGTGCCAGCAGTTTCCGGACAGGGGACTATGGCTACACCTTC. Amino acids: CASSFRTGDYGYTF.

The genes are TRBV29-1 and TRBJ2-3; D may correspond to TRBD1 or TRBD2 (6 bases each). Trimming pared 4 bases from V and 5 bases from J, leaving 22 bases between. CDR1 and CDR2 (germline): SQVTM, ANQGSEA. The CDR3 length is 16 residues. The CDR3 reads CSVAGAPSVFQDTQYF. Here the CDR3 DNA reads TGCAGCGTTGCAGGGGCTCCTAGCGTCTTTCAAGATACGCAGTATTTT.

This clonotype was seen only a few times. The chain carries TRBV20-1 and TRBJ2-1, with 11 bases that match TRBD2. Trimming removed 1 base from V and 8 bases from J; junction bases left unmatched: 10. The CDR3 is 16 residues long. Looked up from germline, CDR1 is DFQATT and CDR2 is SNEGSKA (reference sequence). DNA for the CDR3: TGCAGTGCTAGAGGGGCTAGCGGGGGGCCCGCCCATGAGCAGTTCTTC. Translation gives CSARGASGGPAHEQFF.

The table lists this clonotype with a few counts. This may be a read error: a much more frequent sequence differs by one nucleotide. V usage is TRBV5-1 and J usage is TRBJ2-5, with 13 bases fitting TRBD2. The germline gives CDR1 SGHRS, CDR2 YFSETQ. The CDR3 has 18 amino acids. Trimming at V came to 3 bases and at J to 7 bases, leaving 15 bases not matched to a gene. The CDR3 spells CASSYGLAGAKRPGTQYF. For the CDR3, the DNA is TGCGCCAGCAGCTACGGACTAGCGGGGGCTAAACGACCAGGGACCCAGTACTTC. The full variable domain, in which reference TRBV5-1 and TRBJ2-5 provide the parts outside the CDR3, is KAGVTQTPRYLIKTRGQQVTLSCSPISGHRSVSWYQQTPGQGLQFLFEYFSETQRNKGNFPGRFSGRQFSNSRSEMNVSTLELGDSALYLCASSYGLAGAKRPGTQYFGPGTRLLVL.

The rearrangement joins TRBV7-6 to TRBJ1-1; D remains ambiguous. The CDR3 is made up of 13 amino acids. V lost 5 bases to trimming and J lost 6 bases, with 13 bases between them. The germline gives CDR1 SGHVS, CDR2 FNYEAQ. CDR3 DNA: TGTGCCAGCAGCCCCGCCCTCTCCGCTGAAGCTTTCTTT. Its translation is CASSPALSAEAFF.

This clonotype was seen at least ten times. V gene TRBV6-5 combines with J gene TRBJ2-3, with D possibly being TRBD1 or TRBD2 (5 bases each). Deletions cut 8 bases from V and 2 bases from J, with 17 bases between. The CDR3 length is 15 residues. Germline V lookup: CDR1 MNHEY, CDR2 SVGAGI. CDR3 sequence: CASATRDGDTDTQYF. CDR3 coding DNA: TGTGCCAGCGCAACCCGGGACGGAGACACAGATACGCAGTATTTT.

This clonotype was seen repeatedly, ten times or more. V and J are TRBV25-1 and TRBJ2-5, with D maybe TRBD1 (6 bases). With 6 bases removed from V and 5 bases from J, the gap between germline ends came to 13 bases. Per the germline V gene, CDR1 is MGHDK and CDR2 is SYGVNS. There are 13 residues in the CDR3. The CDR3 DNA sequence: TGTGCCAGCAGGAGGGCAGGGGACGAGACCCAGTACTTC. This sequence encodes CASRRAGDETQYF. Drawing the rest from reference TRBV25-1 and TRBJ2-5, the complete variable domain is EADIYQTPRYLVIGTGKKITLECSQTMGHDKMYWYQQDPGMELHLIHYSYGVNSTEKGDLSSESTVSRIRTEHFPLTLESARPSHTSQYLCASRRAGDETQYFGPGTRLLVL.

Notes on this clonotype: Given a much more abundant clone one base away, this may be a read error. The chain has TRBV9 and TRBJ2-5, with D uncertain. The CDR3 has 14 residues. Germline CDR1 and CDR2: SGDLS and YYNGEE. This CDR3 reads CASSVELYQEAQYF. In DNA, the CDR3 is TGTGCCAGCAGCGTAGAACTGTACCAAGAGGCCCAGTACTTC.

This clonotype was observed a few times. The V and J genes are TRBV12-3 or TRBV12-4 and TRBJ2-3, with D uncertain. The CDR3 has 17 amino acids. V was pared by 0 bases and J by 0 bases, with 13 bases between. The CDR3 DNA is TGTGCCAGCAGTTTAGCGACCGCCGGATCTAGCACAGATACGCAGTATTTT. Amino acids: CASSLATAGSSTDTQYF.